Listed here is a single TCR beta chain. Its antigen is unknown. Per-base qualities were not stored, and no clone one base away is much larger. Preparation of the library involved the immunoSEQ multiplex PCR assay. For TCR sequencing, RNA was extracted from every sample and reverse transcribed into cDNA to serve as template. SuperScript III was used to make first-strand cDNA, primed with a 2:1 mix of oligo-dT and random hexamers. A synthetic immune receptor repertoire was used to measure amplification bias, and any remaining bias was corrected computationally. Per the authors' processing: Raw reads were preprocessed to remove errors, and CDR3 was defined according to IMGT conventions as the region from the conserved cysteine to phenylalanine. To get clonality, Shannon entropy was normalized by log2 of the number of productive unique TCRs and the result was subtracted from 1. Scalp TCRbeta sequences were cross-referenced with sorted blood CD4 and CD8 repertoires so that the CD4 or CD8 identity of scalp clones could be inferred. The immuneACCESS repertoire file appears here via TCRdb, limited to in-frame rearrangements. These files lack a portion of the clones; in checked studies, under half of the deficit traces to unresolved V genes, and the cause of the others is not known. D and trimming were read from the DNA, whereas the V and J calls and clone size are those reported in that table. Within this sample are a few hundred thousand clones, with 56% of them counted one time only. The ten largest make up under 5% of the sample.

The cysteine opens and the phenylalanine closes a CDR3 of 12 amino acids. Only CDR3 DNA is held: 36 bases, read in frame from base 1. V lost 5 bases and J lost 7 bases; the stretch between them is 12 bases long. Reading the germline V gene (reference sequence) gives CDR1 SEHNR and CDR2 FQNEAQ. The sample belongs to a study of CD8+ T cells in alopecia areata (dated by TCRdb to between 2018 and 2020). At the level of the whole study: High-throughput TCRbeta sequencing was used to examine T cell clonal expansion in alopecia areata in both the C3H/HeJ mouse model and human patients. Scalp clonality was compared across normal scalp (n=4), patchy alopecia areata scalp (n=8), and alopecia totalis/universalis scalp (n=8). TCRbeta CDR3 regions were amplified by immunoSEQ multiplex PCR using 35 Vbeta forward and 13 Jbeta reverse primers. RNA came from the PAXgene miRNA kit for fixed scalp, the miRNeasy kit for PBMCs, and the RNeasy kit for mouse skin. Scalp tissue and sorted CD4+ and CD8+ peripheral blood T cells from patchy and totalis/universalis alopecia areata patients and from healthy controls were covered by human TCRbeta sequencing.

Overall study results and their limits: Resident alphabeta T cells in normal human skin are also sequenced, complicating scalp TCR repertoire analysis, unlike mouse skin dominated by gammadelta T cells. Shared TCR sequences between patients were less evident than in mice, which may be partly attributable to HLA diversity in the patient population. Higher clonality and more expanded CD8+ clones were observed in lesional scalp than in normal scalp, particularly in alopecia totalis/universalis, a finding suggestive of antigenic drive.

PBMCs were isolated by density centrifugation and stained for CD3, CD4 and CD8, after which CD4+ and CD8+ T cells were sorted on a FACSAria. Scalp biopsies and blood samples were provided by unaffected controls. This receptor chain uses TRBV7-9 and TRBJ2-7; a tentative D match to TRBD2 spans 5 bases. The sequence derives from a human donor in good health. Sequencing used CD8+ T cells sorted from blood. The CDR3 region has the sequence CASSLRTGEQYF. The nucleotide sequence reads TGTGCCAGCAGCCTCCGGACTGGGGAGCAGTACTTC.